This is a list of T cell receptor beta chains from one sample in a study of shared clonotypes between healthy human individuals. Libraries were prepared by immunoSEQ multiplex PCR; TCRdb keeps only in-frame clonotypes and omits some of them. The table records roughly 2.6 million clones, 85% to 95% of them present only once. Sequencing used naive CD4+ T cells sorted from blood. Receptors were obtained from a man aged 18 to 29 in good health. The CDR3 runs from the conserved cysteine through the conserved F or W. A D gene is named only where the DNA matches it firmly. Rows may omit the clone size; those that give it use once, few, many or a size class.

v_gene	abundance	j_gene	d_gene	CDR3aa	CDR3nt
TRBV18	NA	TRBJ1-1	NA	CASSPLEVNTEAFF	TGTGCCAGCTCCCCCTTAGAAGTGAACACTGAAGCTTTCTTT
TRBV7-6	few	TRBJ2-7	NA	CASSLGAAEQYF	TGTGCCAGCAGCTTAGGGGCCGCCGAGCAGTACTTC
TRBV5-6	NA	TRBJ1-4	NA	CASSLRVATNEKLFF	TGTGCCAGCAGCCTACGGGTTGCAACTAATGAAAAACTGTTTTTT
TRBV30	NA	TRBJ1-6	NA	CAWSPGSFGSPLHF	TGTGCCTGGAGTCCAGGGAGCTTCGGTTCACCCCTCCACTTT
TRBV7-2	few	TRBJ2-1	TRBD2	CASSSGTSNEQFF	TGTGCCAGCAGCTCCGGGACTAGCAATGAGCAGTTCTTC
TRBV6-6	NA	TRBJ1-5	TRBD1	CASRDRAGNQPQHF	TGTGCCAGCAGAGACAGGGCTGGCAATCAGCCCCAGCATTTT
TRBV27	few	TRBJ2-7	NA	CASRGGYEQYF	TGTGCCAGCCGAGGGGGTTACGAGCAGTACTTC
TRBV28	NA	TRBJ2-7	TRBD1	CASSSSGTGVCHF	TGTGCCAGCAGTTCATCCGGGACAGGGGTCTGCCACTTC
TRBV6-1	NA	TRBJ1-2	NA	CASSEKSKGDGYTF	TGTGCCAGCAGTGAAAAGTCGAAGGGGGATGGCTACACCTTC
TRBV4-1	NA	TRBJ2-2	NA	CASSHSGNTGELFF	TGCGCCAGCAGCCATTCAGGGAACACCGGGGAGCTGTTTTTT